The source of this T cell receptor beta chain is a study of regulatory T cells in long-lasting Graves disease. In its sample, this clonotype was seen many times. What it binds is not known. V shed 5 bases, J shed 6 bases, and the junction held 7 bases outside the gene matches. The CDR3 has 15 residues. Germline-derived CDR1 and CDR2 are LNHDA and SQIVND (reference sequence). CDR3-region Arm-PCR and iRepertoire HTBI primers produced the TCR beta libraries. A single record per CDR3 protein comes from TCRdb applying MiXCR to the multiplex PCR reads. The table includes some 200,000 distinct CDR3 sequences, roughly 20% detected once. The time point was: newly diagnosed GD, antithyroid drugs for less than 3 months. PBMC RNA was the source of the TCR library. General study results and limits: TRBV28, TRBJ1-2 and TRBJ2-5 emerged as the favored segments in persistent disease. A greater number of public clonotypes (around 2,700) was shared by persistent patients than by new patients (approximately 880).

The data were also submitted as part of a second study, on T cells in Graves' hyperthyroidism and ophthalmopathy. That report adds: Patients aged 18 to 65 had newly diagnosed hyperthyroidism that had lasted under 2 months. Using 13 V-J features, a model discriminated ophthalmopathy from stable hyperthyroidism.

This receptor was identified in a young woman with Graves disease. Material: peripheral blood mononuclear cells (PBMCs), obtained at new diagnosis, from a patient treated with antithyroid drugs. The J gene is TRBJ1-4, the V gene TRBV19; 9 bases map to TRBD1. CDR3 residues: CASSVSGQGHEKLFF. The DNA for the CDR3 is TGTGCCAGTAGTGTGTCGGGACAGGGTCATGAAAAACTGTTTTTT.